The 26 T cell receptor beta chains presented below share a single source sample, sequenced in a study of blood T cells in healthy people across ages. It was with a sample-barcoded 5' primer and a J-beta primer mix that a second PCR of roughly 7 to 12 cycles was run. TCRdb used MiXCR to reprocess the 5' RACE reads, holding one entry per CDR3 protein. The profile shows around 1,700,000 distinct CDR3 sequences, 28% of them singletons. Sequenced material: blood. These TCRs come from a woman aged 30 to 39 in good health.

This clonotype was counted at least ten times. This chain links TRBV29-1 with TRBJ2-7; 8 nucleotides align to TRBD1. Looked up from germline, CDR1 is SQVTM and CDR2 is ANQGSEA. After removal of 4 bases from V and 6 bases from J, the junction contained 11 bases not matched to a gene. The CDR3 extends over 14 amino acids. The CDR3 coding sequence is TGCAGCGTTGGGGCCCGACAGGGGATGAGCGAGCAGTACTTC. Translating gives CSVGARQGMSEQYF.

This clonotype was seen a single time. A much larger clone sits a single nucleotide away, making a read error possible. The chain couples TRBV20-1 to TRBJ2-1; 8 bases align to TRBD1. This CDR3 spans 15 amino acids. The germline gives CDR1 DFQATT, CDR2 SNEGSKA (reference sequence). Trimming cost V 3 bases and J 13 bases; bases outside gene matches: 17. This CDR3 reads CSASSTRGQGETQFF. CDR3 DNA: TGCAGTGCTAGCTCAACCAGGGGGCAGGGAGAGACCCAGTTCTTC.

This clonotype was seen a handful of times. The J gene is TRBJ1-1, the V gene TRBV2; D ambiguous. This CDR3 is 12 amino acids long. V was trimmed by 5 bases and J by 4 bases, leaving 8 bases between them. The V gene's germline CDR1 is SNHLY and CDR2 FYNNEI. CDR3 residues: CASSWGTTEAFF. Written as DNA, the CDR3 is TGTGCCAGCAGTTGGGGTACCACTGAAGCTTTCTTT.

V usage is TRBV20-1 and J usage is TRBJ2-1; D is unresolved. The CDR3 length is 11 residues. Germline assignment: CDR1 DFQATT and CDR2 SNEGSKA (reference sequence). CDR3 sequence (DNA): TGCGCTGGGAATACCTACAATGAGCAGTTCTTC. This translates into CAGNTYNEQFF.

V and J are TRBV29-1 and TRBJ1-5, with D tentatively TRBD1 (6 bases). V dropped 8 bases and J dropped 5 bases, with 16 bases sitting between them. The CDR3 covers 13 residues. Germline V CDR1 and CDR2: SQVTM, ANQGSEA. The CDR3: CSYGPGADQPQHF. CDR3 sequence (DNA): TGCAGCTACGGTCCGGGGGCAGATCAGCCCCAGCATTTT.

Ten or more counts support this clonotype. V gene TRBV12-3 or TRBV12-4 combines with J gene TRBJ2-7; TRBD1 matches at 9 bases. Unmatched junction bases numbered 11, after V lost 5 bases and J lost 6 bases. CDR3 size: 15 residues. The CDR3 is CASSPPGTGFGEQYF. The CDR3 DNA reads TGTGCCAGCAGTCCACCCGGGACAGGGTTTGGCGAGCAGTACTTC.

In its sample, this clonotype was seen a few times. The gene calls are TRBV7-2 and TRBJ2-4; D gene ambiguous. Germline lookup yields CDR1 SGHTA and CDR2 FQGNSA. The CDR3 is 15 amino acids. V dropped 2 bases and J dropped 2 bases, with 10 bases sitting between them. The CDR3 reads CASSLPPLTKNIQYF. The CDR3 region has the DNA TGTGCCAGCAGCTTACCCCCCTTAACCAAAAACATTCAGTACTTC.

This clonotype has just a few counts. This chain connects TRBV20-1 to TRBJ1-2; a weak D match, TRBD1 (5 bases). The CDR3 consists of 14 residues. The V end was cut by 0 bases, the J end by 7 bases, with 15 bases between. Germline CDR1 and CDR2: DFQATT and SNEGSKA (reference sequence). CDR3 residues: CSARDGKGASGYTF. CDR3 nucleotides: TGCAGTGCTAGAGATGGTAAAGGGGCGAGTGGCTACACCTTC.

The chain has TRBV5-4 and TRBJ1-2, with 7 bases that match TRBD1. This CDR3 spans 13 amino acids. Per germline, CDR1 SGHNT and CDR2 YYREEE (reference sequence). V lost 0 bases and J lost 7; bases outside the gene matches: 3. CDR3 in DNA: TGTGCCAGCAGCTTGGGGGACAGCTCTGGCTACACCTTC. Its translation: CASSLGDSSGYTF.

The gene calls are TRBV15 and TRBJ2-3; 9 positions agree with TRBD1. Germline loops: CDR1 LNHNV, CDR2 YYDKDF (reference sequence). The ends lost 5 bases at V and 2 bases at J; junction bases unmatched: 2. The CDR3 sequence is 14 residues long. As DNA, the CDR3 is TGTGCCACCAGCGGGGACAGGGCCACAGATACGCAGTATTTT. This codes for CATSGDRATDTQYF.

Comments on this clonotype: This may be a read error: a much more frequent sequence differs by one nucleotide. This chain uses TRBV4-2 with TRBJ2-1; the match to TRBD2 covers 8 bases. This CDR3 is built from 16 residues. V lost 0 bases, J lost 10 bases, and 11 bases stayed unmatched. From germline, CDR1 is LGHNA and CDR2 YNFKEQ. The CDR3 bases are TGTGCCAGCAGCCAAGATGGCGGGGGGCTCTCCTACGAGCAGTTCTTC. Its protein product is CASSQDGGGLSYEQFF.

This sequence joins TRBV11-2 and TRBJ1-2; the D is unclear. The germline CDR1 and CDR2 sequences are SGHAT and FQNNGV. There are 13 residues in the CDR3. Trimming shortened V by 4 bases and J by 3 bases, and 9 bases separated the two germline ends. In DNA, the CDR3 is TGTGCCAGCAGCTCCCTGGCGGACTATGGCTACACCTTC. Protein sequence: CASSSLADYGYTF.

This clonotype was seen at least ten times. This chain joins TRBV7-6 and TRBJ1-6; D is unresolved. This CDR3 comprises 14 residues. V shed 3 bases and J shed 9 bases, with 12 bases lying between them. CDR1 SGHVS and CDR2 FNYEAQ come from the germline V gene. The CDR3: CASSFGNEGSPLHF. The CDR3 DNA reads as TGTGCCAGCAGCTTTGGCAACGAGGGTTCACCCCTCCACTTT.

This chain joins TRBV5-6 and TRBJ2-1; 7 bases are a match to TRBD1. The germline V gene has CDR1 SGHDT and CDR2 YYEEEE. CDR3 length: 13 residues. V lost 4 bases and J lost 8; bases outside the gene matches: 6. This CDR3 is CASSRDRVDEQFF. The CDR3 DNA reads TGTGCCAGCAGCCGTGACAGGGTGGATGAGCAGTTCTTC.

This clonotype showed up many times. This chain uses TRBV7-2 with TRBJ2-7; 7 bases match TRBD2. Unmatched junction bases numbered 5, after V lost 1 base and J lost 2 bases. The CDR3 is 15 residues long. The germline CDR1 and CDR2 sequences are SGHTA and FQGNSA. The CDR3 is CASSLGAGRAYEQYF. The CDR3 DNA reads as TGTGCCAGCAGCTTAGGAGCGGGAAGAGCCTACGAGCAGTACTTC.

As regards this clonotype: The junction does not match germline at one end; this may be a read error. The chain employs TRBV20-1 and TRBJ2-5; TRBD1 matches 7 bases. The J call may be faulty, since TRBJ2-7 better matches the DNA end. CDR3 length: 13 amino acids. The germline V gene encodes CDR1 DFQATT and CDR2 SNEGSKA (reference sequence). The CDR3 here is CSAGDRVYYEQYF. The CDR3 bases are TGCAGTGCTGGAGACAGGGTCTACTACGAGCAGTACTTC.

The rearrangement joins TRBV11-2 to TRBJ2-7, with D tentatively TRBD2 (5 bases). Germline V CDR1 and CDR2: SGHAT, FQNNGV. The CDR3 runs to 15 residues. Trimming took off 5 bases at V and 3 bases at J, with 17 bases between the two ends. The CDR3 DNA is TGTGCCAGCAGCCCTCAGACTGGGAGTTACTACGAGCAGTACTTC. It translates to CASSPQTGSYYEQYF.

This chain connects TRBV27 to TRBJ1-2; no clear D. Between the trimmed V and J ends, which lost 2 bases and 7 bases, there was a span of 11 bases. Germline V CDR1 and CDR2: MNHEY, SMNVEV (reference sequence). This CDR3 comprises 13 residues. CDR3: CASSLKRGAGYTF. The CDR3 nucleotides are TGTGCCAGCAGTTTAAAGCGGGGTGCTGGCTACACCTTC.

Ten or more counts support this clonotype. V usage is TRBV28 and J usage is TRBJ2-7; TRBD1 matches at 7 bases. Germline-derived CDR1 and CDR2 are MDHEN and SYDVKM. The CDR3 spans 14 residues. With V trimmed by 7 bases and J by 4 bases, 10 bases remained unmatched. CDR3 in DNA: TGTGCCAGCACGATAGGGGGCTTTTCTTACGAGCAGTACTTC. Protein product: CASTIGGFSYEQYF.

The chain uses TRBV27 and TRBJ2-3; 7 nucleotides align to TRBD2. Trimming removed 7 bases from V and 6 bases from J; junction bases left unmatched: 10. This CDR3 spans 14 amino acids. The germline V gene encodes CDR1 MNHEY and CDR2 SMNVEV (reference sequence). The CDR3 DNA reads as TGTGCCAGCATGGTGGGGGGGGGGGTGGATACGCAGTATTTT. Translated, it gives CASMVGGGVDTQYF.

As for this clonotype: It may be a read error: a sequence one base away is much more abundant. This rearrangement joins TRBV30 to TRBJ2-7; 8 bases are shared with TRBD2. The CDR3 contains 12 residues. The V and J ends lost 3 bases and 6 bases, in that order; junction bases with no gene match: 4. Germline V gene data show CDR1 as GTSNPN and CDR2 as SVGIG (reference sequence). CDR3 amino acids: CAWRLSGSEQYF. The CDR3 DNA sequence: TGTGCCTGGAGGTTAAGCGGGAGCGAGCAGTACTTC.

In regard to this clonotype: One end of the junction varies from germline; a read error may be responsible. The CDR3 region is CVSSVGNYGYTF. CDR3 DNA: TGCGTCAGCAGTGTAGGGAACTATGGCTACACCTTC. V usage is TRBV10-2 and J usage is TRBJ1-2; D not resolved. Germline V lookup: CDR1 WSHSY, CDR2 SAAADI. The length of the CDR3 is 12 residues.

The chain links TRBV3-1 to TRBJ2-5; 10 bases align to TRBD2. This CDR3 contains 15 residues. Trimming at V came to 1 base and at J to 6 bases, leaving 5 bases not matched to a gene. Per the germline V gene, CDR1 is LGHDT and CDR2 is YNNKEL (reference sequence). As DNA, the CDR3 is TGTGCCAGCAGCCAAGCTAGCGGGAGTGGAAAGACCCAGTACTTC. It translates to CASSQASGSGKTQYF.

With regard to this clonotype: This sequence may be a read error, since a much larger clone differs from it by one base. The CDR3: CCAEGRSSYEQYF. The CDR3 DNA follows: TGCTGTGCGGAGGGACGGAGCTCCTACGAGCAGTACTTC. This chain links TRBV20-1 with TRBJ2-7; D perhaps matches TRBD2 (6 bases). Germline V lookup: CDR1 DFQATT, CDR2 SNEGSKA (reference sequence). The length of the CDR3 is 13 residues.

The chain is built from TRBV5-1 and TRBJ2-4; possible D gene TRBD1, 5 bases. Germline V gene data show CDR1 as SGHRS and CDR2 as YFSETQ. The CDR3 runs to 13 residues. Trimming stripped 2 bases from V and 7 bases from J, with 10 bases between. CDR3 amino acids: CASSFAQGNIQYF. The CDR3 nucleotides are TGCGCCAGCAGCTTTGCCCAGGGCAACATTCAGTACTTC.

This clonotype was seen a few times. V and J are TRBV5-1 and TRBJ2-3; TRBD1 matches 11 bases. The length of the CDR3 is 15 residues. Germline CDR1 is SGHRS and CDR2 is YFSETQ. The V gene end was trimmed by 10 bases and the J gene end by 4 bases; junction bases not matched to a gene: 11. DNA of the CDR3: TGCGCCGGACGACTCGGGACAGGGGGTCCAGATACGCAGTATTTT. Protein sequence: CAGRLGTGGPDTQYF.